These T cell receptor beta chains were read from a single sample in a study of blood T cell repertoires in COVID-19. Generated by immunoSEQ multiplex PCR, the TCRdb table keeps only in-frame clones and is missing some. The sample lists some 300,000 clones; around 86% were seen once. The sequenced sample was peripheral blood. These receptor sequences come from a man aged 65 to 79 with acute or convalescent COVID-19. The CDR3 runs from the conserved cysteine through the conserved F or W. The D gene is left open where the match is weak. The size of a clone is reported for some rows only, either as once, few or many, or as a class for expanded clones.

cdr3_nt cdr3_aa j_call v_call d_call clone_size
TGTGCCAGCAGCAAAAGGAGGGTGGATCAGCCCCAGCATTTT CASSKRRVDQPQHF TRBJ1-5 TRBV21-1 NA NA
TGCGCCAGCAGCTTGCAGGGGACAGGGTCGGCCACTGAAGCTTTCTTT CASSLQGTGSATEAFF TRBJ1-1 TRBV5-1 TRBD1 NA
TGTGCCAGCAGCCTCCTCAGGACAGGGGAGGAGACCCAGTACTTC CASSLLRTGEETQYF TRBJ2-5 TRBV7-2 TRBD1 once
TGCGCCAGCAGCCAAGATCGGCTAGCGGGTCAAGAGACCCAGTACTTC CASSQDRLAGQETQYF TRBJ2-5 TRBV4-3 TRBD2 NA
TGTGCCATCAGTAAAGACAGCGTGGGGTCACCCCTCCACTTT CAISKDSVGSPLHF TRBJ1-6 TRBV10-3 NA few
TGTGCCAGCAGGCTACAGGGGGCGACGAACACCGGGGAGCTGTTTTTT CASRLQGATNTGELFF TRBJ2-2 TRBV3-1/TRBV3-2 TRBD1 NA
TGCGCCAGCAGGTCGGCGGGAGGTTTCGATGAGCAGTTCTTC CASRSAGGFDEQFF TRBJ2-1 TRBV4-1 TRBD2 few
TGCGCCAGCAGCTTTACAGGGAACTACGAGCAGTACTTC CASSFTGNYEQYF TRBJ2-7 TRBV5-1 NA NA
TGTGCCAGCAGTTCACAGGGGGGTCAGCCCCAGCATTTT CASSSQGGQPQHF TRBJ1-5 TRBV12-3/TRBV12-4 TRBD1 NA
TGTGCCAGCAGCTCCGAGCCGGGACTAGCGAATCACGAGCAGTACTTC CASSSEPGLANHEQYF TRBJ2-7 TRBV5-4 TRBD2 NA
TGCGCCAGCAGCCAAGCAGGGGGCAATTCACCCCTCCACTTT CASSQAGGNSPLHF TRBJ1-6 TRBV4-3 TRBD1 NA
TGTGCCAGCAGCGCCGAGGGAGGGTTCAGTTACGAGCAGTACTTC CASSAEGGFSYEQYF TRBJ2-7 TRBV9 TRBD2 NA
TGTGCCATCAGTGAGTCGCTAGCGGGTACCTACGAGCAGTACTTC CAISESLAGTYEQYF TRBJ2-7 TRBV10-3 TRBD2 NA
TGTGCCAGCAGCTTAGGACAAACTAATTCACCCCTCCACTTT CASSLGQTNSPLHF TRBJ1-6 TRBV5-6 NA few
TGTGCCAGCAGTTTATCACCAGCGTTCTCCTACGAGCAGTACTTC CASSLSPAFSYEQYF TRBJ2-7 TRBV28 NA NA
TGTGCCAGCAGCTTGACAGGCGATACCTACAATGAGCAGTTCTTC CASSLTGDTYNEQFF TRBJ2-1 TRBV7-2 NA NA
TGTGCCAGCAGCTCCGATGTAGGGGGTGGCTACACCTTC CASSSDVGGGYTF TRBJ1-2 TRBV7-9 NA NA
TGTGCCAGCAGTTACGACAGCGTCGGGTACACTGAAGCTTTCTTT CASSYDSVGYTEAFF TRBJ1-1 TRBV6-5 NA NA
TGTGCCAGCTCACCAGCCAGCGGGCGGTCCTACGAGCAGTACTTC CASSPASGRSYEQYF TRBJ2-7 TRBV18 NA NA
TGTGCCAGCAGTCGGGACACCACCTACGAGCAGTACTTC CASSRDTTYEQYF TRBJ2-7 TRBV6-2/TRBV6-3 NA once
TGTGCCAGCACCAGACAGGAGCCAGAGACCCAGTACTTC CASTRQEPETQYF TRBJ2-5 TRBV2 NA NA
TGCAGTCTTTGGGGCGGGAGTAATGAGCAGTTCTTC CSLWGGSNEQFF TRBJ2-1 TRBV29-1 TRBD2 NA
TGTGCCACCGAGGAGCCCGCGAACACTGAAGCTTTCTTT CATEEPANTEAFF TRBJ1-1 TRBV6-5 NA once
TGTGCCAGCAGTTTGACAGATGTAGGCACTGAAGCTTTCTTT CASSLTDVGTEAFF TRBJ1-1 TRBV28 NA NA
TGTGCCACCAGTGCGGACAGGTATAGCAATCAGCCCCAGCATTTT CATSADRYSNQPQHF TRBJ1-5 TRBV24-1 TRBD1 once
TGCGCCAGCAGCCAAGTCGGCGGGGGGACTGAAGCTTTCTTT CASSQVGGGTEAFF TRBJ1-1 TRBV4-3 NA few
TGTGCCAGCAGTTACATTTTTGGGGGAGGTGGCACTGAAGCTTTCTTT CASSYIFGGGGTEAFF TRBJ1-1 TRBV6-5 NA NA
TGCGCCAGCAGCTTGACAGGGGGGGACAATCAGCCCCAGCATTTT CASSLTGGDNQPQHF TRBJ1-5 TRBV5-1 TRBD1 NA
TGTGCCAGCAGCGTAGGTCCCGCAGGGGAACAAGAGACCCAGTACTTC CASSVGPAGEQETQYF TRBJ2-5 TRBV9 NA NA
TGCGCCAGCAGCTCCGGACAGGGCCCGGAGACCCAGTACTTC CASSSGQGPETQYF TRBJ2-5 TRBV5-1 TRBD1 NA
TGTGCCAGCAGTTTTTTGGGAGATGGCAATCAGCCCCAGCATTTT CASSFLGDGNQPQHF TRBJ1-5 TRBV28 NA NA
TGCGCCAGCAGCTTGTCAGGGCAAACTGGAAACACCATATATTTT CASSLSGQTGNTIYF TRBJ1-3 TRBV5-1 NA NA
TGTGCCAGCAGTGCCCTAGCGGGAGGGAGAGATACGCAGTATTTT CASSALAGGRDTQYF TRBJ2-3 TRBV7-8 TRBD2 NA
TGTGCCAGCAGCATAGGGACAGGGAGATACGAGCAGTACTTC CASSIGTGRYEQYF TRBJ2-7 TRBV5-4 TRBD1 few
TGTGCCAGCAGCTTACCGGGTGGACAATCACCCCTCCACTTT CASSLPGGQSPLHF TRBJ1-6 TRBV11-2 NA NA
TGTGCTAGTGCCCAGGACTATAATTCACCCCTCCACTTT CASAQDYNSPLHF TRBJ1-6 TRBV12-5 NA few
TGTGCCAGCAGCCCCCCTAGCGGGAGGACCTTAGAGCAGTACTTC CASSPPSGRTLEQYF TRBJ2-7 TRBV7-2 TRBD2 NA
TGTGCCAGCAGGTCGTCGGGACTAGCGGGTGACAATGAGCAGTTCTTC CASRSSGLAGDNEQFF TRBJ2-1 TRBV28 TRBD2 NA
TGTGCCAGCAGCTTAGAAGGGGGCTATGAGCAGTTCTTC CASSLEGGYEQFF TRBJ2-1 TRBV11-3 TRBD1 NA
TGTGCCAGCAGGGAAAGTTTGAGCTCCTACAATGAGCAGTTCTTC CASRESLSSYNEQFF TRBJ2-1 TRBV2 NA NA
TGCAGCGTTGACCGACAGGGGACGGCTGCTTTCTTT CSVDRQGTAAFF TRBJ1-1 TRBV29-1 TRBD1 few
TGTGCCAGCAGCCTGCGGCGGAGGCAAGAGACCCAGTACTTC CASSLRRRQETQYF TRBJ2-5 TRBV3-1/TRBV3-2 NA NA
TGTGCCAGCAGTTTAACAGGGGATACGCAGTATTTT CASSLTGDTQYF TRBJ2-3 TRBV12-3/TRBV12-4 NA once
TGCGCCAGCAGCTCTGGGGCAGGGGGATATGCCACAGATACGCAGTATTTT CASSSGAGGYATDTQYF TRBJ2-3 TRBV5-1 TRBD1 NA
TGTGCCAGCAGCTCGGGACTAGCGAACAATGAGCAGTTCTTC CASSSGLANNEQFF TRBJ2-1 TRBV11-2 TRBD2 few
TGTGCCAGCAGCCAAGTCCCCAGATTGGGCGGGAGGGCCGCCTACAATGAGCAGTTCTTC CASSQVPRLGGRAAYNEQFF TRBJ2-1 TRBV3-1/TRBV3-2 TRBD2 NA
TGTGCCAGTAGTATCCGGACAGGGAACTCCTACGAGCAGTACTTC CASSIRTGNSYEQYF TRBJ2-7 TRBV19 TRBD1 NA
TGTGCCAGCAGCCCGACAGGCCTTCAGCCCCAGCATTTT CASSPTGLQPQHF TRBJ1-5 TRBV3-1/TRBV3-2 NA once
TGTGCCAGCAGCTCAATGGGGGCGATCGGACCTAATGAAAAACTGTTTTTT CASSSMGAIGPNEKLFF TRBJ1-4 TRBV7-8 NA NA
TGTGCCAGCAGCCCAATGTTGGGGCGTAGAACCGGGGAGCTGTTTTTT CASSPMLGRRTGELFF TRBJ2-2 TRBV7-2 NA few
TGTGCCAGCAGCCGACAGGGGGCATACTACGAGCAGTACTTC CASSRQGAYYEQYF TRBJ2-7 TRBV28 TRBD1 few